Included here is one T cell receptor (beta chain) sequence, with context. Assay used: immunoSEQ multiplex PCR; TCRdb lists only in-frame clones, some missing. The sample yields some 290,000 clones, around four fifths seen once. The treatment is: 19 received Ad26.COV2.S at low or high dose, single or two shots; a few received placebo; per-sample allocation not given. Each sample was drawn 63 days after the first injection (of vaccine or placebo). The data stem from a study of Ad26.COV2.S vaccination and SARS-CoV-2 variants. Background on the study: Participant was drawn from the COV1001 Ad26.COV2.S trial arm. Participants got Ad26.COV2.S intramuscularly, once or twice 56 days apart.

The sample consisted of peripheral blood, taken in a trial of Ad26.COV2.S vaccine versus placebo. The sequence came from a person aged 18-60 years who received the Ad26.COV2.S COVID-19 vaccine or a placebo.

CDR3 region: CASSARVPQAGDEKLFF. CDR3 sequence (DNA): TGTGCCAGCAGTGCCCGAGTCCCACAGGCCGGTGATGAAAAACTGTTTTTT. The rearrangement joins TRBV2 to TRBJ1-4; D is perhaps TRBD1 (5 bases). The germline V gene encodes CDR1 SNHLY and CDR2 FYNNEI. The CDR3 is 17 residues long. Between the trimmed V and J ends, which lost 4 bases and 6 bases, there was a span of 21 bases.